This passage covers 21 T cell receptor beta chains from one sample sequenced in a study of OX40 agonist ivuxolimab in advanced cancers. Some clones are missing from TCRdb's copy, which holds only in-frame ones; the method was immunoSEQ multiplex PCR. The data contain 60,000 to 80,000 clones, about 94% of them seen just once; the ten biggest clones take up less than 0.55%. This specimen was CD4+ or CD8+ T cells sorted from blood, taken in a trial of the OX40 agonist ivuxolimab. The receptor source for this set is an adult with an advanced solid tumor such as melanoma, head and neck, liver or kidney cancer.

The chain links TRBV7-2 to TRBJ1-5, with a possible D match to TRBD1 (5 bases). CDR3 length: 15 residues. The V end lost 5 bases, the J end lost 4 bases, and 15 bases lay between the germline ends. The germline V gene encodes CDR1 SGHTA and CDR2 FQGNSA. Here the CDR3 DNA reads TGTGCCAGCAGCGTACACGGACAAGAAAATCAGCCCCAGCATTTT. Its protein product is CASSVHGQENQPQHF.

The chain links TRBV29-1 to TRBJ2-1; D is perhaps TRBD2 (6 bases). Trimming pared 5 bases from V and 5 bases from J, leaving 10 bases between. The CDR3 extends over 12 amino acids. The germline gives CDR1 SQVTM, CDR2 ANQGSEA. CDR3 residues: CSVRGMDNEQFF. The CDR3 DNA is TGCAGCGTTCGGGGGATGGACAATGAGCAGTTCTTC.

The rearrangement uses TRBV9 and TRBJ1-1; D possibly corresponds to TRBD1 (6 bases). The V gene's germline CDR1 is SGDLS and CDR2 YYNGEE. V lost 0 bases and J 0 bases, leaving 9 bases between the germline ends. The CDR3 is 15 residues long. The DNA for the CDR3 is TGTGCCAGCAGCGTAGAGGGGGGGCTGAACACTGAAGCTTTCTTT. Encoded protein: CASSVEGGLNTEAFF.

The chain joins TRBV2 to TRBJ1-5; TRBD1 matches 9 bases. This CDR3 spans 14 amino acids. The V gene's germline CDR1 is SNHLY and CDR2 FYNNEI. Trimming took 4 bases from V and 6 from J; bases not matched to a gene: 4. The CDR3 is CASSVTGGLQPQHF. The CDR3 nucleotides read TGTGCCAGCAGTGTTACAGGGGGCCTTCAGCCCCAGCATTTT.

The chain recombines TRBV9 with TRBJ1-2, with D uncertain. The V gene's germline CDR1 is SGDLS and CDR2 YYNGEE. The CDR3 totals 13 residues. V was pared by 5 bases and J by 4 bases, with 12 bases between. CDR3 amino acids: CASSGNQPYGYTF. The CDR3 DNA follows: TGTGCCAGCAGTGGTAACCAGCCCTATGGCTACACCTTC.

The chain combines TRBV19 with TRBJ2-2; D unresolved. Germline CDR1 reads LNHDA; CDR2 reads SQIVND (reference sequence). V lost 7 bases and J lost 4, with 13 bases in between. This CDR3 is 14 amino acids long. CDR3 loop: CASIVRVGTGELFF. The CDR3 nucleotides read TGTGCCAGTATTGTCCGGGTGGGCACCGGGGAGCTGTTTTTT.

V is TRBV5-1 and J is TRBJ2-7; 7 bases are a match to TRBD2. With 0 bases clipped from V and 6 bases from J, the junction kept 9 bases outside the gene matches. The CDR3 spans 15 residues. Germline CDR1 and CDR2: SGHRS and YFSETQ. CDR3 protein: CASSLGLAEPGEQYF. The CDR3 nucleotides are TGCGCCAGCAGCTTGGGGCTAGCGGAACCAGGCGAGCAGTACTTC.

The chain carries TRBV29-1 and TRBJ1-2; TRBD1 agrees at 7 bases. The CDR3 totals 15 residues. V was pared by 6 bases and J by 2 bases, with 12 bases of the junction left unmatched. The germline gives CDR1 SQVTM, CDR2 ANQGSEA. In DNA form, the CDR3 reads TGCAGCGTCGGCGGCCAGCTGGGACAGAACTATGGCTACACCTTC. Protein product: CSVGGQLGQNYGYTF.

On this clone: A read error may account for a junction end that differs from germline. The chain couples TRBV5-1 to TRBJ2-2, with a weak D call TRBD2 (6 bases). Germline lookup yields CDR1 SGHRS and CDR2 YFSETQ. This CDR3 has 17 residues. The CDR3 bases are TGCGCCAGCAGCTTGCCCCAGGACTACCCGGATACCGGGGAGCCGTTTTTT. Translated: CASSLPQDYPDTGEPFF. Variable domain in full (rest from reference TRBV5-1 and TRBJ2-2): KAGVTQTPRYLIKTRGQQVTLSCSPISGHRSVSWYQQTPGQGLQFLFEYFSETQRNKGNFPGRFSGRQFSNSRSEMNVSTLELGDSALYLCASSLPQDYPDTGEPFFGEGSRLTVL.

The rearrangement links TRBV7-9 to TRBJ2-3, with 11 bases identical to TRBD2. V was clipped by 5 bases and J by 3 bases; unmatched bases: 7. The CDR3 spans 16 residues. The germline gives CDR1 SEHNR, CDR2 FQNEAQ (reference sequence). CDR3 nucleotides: TGTGCCAGCAGCGCCCGACTAGCGGGACAAACAGATACGCAGTATTTT. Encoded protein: CASSARLAGQTDTQYF.

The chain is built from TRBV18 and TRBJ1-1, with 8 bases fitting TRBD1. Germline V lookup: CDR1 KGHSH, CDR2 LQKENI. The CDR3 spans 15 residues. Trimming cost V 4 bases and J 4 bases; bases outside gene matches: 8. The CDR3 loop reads CASSQAGGVGTEAFF. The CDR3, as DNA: TGTGCCAGCTCACAAGCAGGGGGCGTTGGCACTGAAGCTTTCTTT.

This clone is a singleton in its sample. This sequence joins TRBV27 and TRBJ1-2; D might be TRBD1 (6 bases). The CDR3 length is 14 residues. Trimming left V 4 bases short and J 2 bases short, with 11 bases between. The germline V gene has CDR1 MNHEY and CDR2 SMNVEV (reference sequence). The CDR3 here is CASSYLTGNYGYTF. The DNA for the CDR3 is TGTGCCAGCAGTTATTTGACAGGAAACTATGGCTACACCTTC.

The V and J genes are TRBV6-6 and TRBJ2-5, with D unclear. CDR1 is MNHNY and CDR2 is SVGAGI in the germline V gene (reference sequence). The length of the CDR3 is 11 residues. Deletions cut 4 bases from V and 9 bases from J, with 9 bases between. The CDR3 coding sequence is TGTGCCAGCAGTTCGGCTGGGGCCCAGTACTTC. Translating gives CASSSAGAQYF.

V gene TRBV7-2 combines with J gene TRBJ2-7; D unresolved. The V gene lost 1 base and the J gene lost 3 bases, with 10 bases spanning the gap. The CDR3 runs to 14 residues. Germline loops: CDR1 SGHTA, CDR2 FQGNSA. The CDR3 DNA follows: TGTGCCAGCAGCTTAGGGCTAGAGGTCTACGAGCAGTACTTC. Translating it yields CASSLGLEVYEQYF.

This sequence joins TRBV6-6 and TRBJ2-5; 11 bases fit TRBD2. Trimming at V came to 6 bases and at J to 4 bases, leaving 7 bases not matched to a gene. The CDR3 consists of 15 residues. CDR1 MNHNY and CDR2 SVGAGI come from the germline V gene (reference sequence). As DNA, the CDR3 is TGTGCCAGCAGAACTAGCGGGAGAGGAGGAGAGACCCAGTACTTC. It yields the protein CASRTSGRGGETQYF.

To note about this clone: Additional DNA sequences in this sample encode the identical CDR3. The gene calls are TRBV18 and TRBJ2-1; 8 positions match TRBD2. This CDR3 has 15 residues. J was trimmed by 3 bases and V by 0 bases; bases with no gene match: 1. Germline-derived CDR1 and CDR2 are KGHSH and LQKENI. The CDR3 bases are TGTGCCAGCTCACCACCGAGCGGGAGCTACAATGAGCAGTTCTTC. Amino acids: CASSPPSGSYNEQFF.

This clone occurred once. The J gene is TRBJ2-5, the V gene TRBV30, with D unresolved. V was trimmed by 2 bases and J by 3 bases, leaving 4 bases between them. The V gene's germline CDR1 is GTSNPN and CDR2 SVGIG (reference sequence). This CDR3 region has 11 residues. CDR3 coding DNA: TGTGCCTGGAGTAGGGAAGAGACCCAGTACTTC. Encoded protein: CAWSREETQYF.

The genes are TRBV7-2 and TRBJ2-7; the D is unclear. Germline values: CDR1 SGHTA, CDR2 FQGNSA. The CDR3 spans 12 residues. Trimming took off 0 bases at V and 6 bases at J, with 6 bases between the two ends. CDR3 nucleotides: TGTGCCAGCAGCTTAGCCAGCTTCGAGCAGTACTTC. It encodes CASSLASFEQYF.

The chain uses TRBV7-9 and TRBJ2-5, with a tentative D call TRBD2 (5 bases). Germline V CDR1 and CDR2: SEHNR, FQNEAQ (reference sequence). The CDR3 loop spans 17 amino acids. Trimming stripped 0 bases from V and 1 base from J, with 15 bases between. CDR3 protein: CASSLAADWRPQETQYF. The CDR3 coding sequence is TGTGCCAGCAGCTTAGCGGCAGATTGGAGGCCCCAAGAGACCCAGTACTTC.

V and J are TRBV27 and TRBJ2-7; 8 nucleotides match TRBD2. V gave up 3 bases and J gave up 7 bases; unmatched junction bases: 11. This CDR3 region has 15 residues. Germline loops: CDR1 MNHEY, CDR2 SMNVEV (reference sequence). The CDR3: CASSLNSGMFGEQYF. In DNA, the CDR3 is TGTGCCAGCAGTTTGAATAGCGGGATGTTTGGGGAGCAGTACTTC.

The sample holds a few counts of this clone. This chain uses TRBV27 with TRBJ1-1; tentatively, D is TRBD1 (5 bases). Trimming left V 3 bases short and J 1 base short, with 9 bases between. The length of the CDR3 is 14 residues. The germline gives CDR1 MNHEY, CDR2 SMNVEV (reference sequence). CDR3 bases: TGTGCCAGCAGTTTGGTAACAGGGAACACTGAAGCTTTCTTT. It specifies CASSLVTGNTEAFF.